The entry below describes one T cell receptor beta chain. The antigen remains undetermined. The germline CDR1 and CDR2 sequences are MNHEY and SMNVEV (reference sequence). V lost 11 bases, J lost 2 bases, and 7 bases stayed unmatched. The CDR3 consists of 13 residues. The data were taken from a study of STAT5B mutations in CD4+ large granular lymphocyte leukemia. Study-wide context: Among healthy donors, a particular HLA allele went with more CDR3 'QG' motifs.

General study results and limits: Compared with healthy controls (2/35), patient top clones favored TRBV06 (8/27).

Authors' data handling: The detection floor for productive clonotype frequency was 2.59 x 10-5. Sequenced by immunoSEQ multiplex PCR; TCRdb stores in-frame clones only, minus some. That table furnishes V, J and clone size, whereas the DNA furnished D and trimming. Here the sample spans about 50,000 clones, about 86% being singletons. The sample was CD4+ T cells from blood buffy coats. The clonotype was recovered from a human donor in good health. The V gene is TRBV27, the J gene TRBJ2-3; 7 bases match TRBD1. This CDR3 is CAVRGLNTDTQYF. The CDR3 nucleotides are TGTGCCGTGAGGGGGCTCAACACAGATACGCAGTATTTT.